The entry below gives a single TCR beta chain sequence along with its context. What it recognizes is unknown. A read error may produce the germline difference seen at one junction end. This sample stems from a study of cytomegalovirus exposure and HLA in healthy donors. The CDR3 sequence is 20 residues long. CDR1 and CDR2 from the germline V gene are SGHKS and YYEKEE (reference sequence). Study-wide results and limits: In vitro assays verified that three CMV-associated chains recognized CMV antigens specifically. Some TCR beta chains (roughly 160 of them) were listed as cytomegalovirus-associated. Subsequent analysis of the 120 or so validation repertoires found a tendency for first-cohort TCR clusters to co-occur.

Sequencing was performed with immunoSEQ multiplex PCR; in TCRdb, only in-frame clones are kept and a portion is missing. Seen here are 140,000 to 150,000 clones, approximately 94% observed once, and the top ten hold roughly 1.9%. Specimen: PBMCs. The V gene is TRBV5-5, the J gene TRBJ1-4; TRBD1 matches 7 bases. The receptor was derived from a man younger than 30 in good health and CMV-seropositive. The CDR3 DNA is TGTGCCAGCAGTTTGGGATGGTTGACAGGGCTCGGGTATACTAATGAAAAACTGTTTTTT. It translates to CASSLGWLTGLGYTNEKLFF. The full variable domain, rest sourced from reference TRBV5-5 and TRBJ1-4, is DAGVTQSPTHLIKTRGQQVTLRCSPISGHKSVSWYQQVLGQGPQFIFQYYEKEERGRGNFPDRFSARQFPNYSSELNVNALLLGDSALYLCASSLGWLTGLGYTNEKLFFGSGTQLSVL.